The sequence of this T cell receptor beta chain was determined in a study of early T cells in non-severe SARS-CoV-2 infection. Whole-study context: Unpaired chains resulted from sequencing bulk RNA of unsorted whole blood.

CDR1 DFQATT and CDR2 SNEGSKA come from the germline V gene (reference sequence). The CDR3 sequence is 14 residues long. Unmatched junction bases numbered 6, after V lost 6 bases and J lost 6 bases. From the 5' RACE reads, TCRdb called clonotypes with MiXCR, one entry per CDR3 protein. The sample lists 60,000 to 75,000 distinct CDR3 sequences, 10% to 15% seen once, with more than 5.5% in the top ten. The TCR originated in an adult who was a healthcare worker with PCR-confirmed SARS-CoV-2 infection or an uninfected control (not recorded which). The chain combines TRBV20-1 with TRBJ2-2; 11 bases match TRBD2. The sequenced sample was whole blood. The CDR3, as DNA: TGCAGTGCCAGGACTAGCGGGTCCTCCGGGGAGCTGTTTTTT. Amino acid sequence: CSARTSGSSGELFF.